This TCR beta chain was profiled in a study of T cell repertoires in cytomegalovirus infection. Across the whole study: Epitope selection comprised recently identified HLA-C-restricted CMV epitopes and well-studied HLA-B-restricted CMV epitopes.

TCRdb independently ran MiXCR on the reads; one entry per CDR3 protein. The top ten clones hold approximately 59% of a sample with some 220,000 distinct CDR3 sequences, 30% to 45% of them seen once. The junction had 8 bases not matched to a gene; V was cut back by 6 bases and J by 2 bases. Germline CDR1 MRHNA, CDR2 SNTAGT. The CDR3 has 15 amino acids. The sample holds many counts of this clonotype. What it recognizes is unknown. The J gene is TRBJ2-3, the V gene TRBV6-4; 7 bases map to TRBD2. The TCR originated in a human donor in good health (CMV status not recorded). Some clones in this sample may be carry-over from other donors' samples. Sequenced material: CD8+ T cells from cultured PBMCs, taken from culture after CMV antigen stimulation. The CDR3 region is CASSRSGEPTDTQYF. CDR3 sequence (DNA): TGTGCCAGCAGCCGAAGCGGGGAACCCACAGATACGCAGTATTTT.